The source of this T cell receptor (beta chain) is a study of CD8 T cells in ankylosing spondylitis. Study results and limitations: Earlier literature documents some of the motif variants in reactive arthritis synovial fluid and blood.

The CDR3 sequence is 14 residues long. Losses at the gene ends were 3 bases for V and 7 bases for J; bases not matched to a gene: 5. In germline, CDR1 is KGHSH, CDR2 LQKENI. TCRdb called the 5' RACE reads again in MiXCR, with one record for every CDR3 protein. The sample contains approximately 300,000 distinct CDR3 sequences, less than 25% of which appear only once. The sample holds a few counts of this clonotype. Its matching antigen is unknown. This TCR was recovered from a female donor with ankylosing spondylitis or in good health (not recorded which). The sample was blood, either unsorted or a sorted T cell fraction (not recorded which). The J gene is TRBJ2-5, the V gene TRBV18; 10 nucleotides line up with TRBD2. CDR3 in DNA: TGTGCCAGCTCACCTGGGACTAGCGACGGGACCCAGTACTTC. Residues: CASSPGTSDGTQYF.